The 12 T cell receptor beta chains presented below share a single source sample, sequenced in a study of blood T cell repertoires in COVID-19. Profiling relied on immunoSEQ multiplex PCR, and the TCRdb table lists in-frame clones only, not all of them. The sample contains under 250,000 clones, roughly 88% of which appear only once. Material for sequencing was PBMCs or T cells enriched from blood (not recorded which). The receptor set was obtained from a woman between 25 and 40 years old who had been exposed to COVID-19.

The chain carries TRBV19 and TRBJ2-2; tentative D call: TRBD2 (5 bases). The CDR3 sequence is 13 residues long. The V end lost 10 bases, the J end lost 5 bases, and 14 bases lay between the germline ends. In germline, CDR1 is LNHDA, CDR2 SQIVND (reference sequence). CDR3: CATRGIGTGELFF. The DNA for the CDR3 is TGTGCCACCAGAGGGATAGGGACCGGGGAGCTGTTTTTT.

In nucleotides, the CDR3 is TGTGCCAGTACCCATACAGGGATCTATGGCTACACCTTC. Translating gives CASTHTGIYGYTF. This sequence joins TRBV19 and TRBJ1-2; D is perhaps TRBD1 (6 bases). The CDR3 is 13 residues long. The germline V gene has CDR1 LNHDA and CDR2 SQIVND (reference sequence). Trimming removed 7 bases at V and 4 bases at J, with 13 bases between.

The V call is TRBV12-3 or TRBV12-4, the J call TRBJ1-3; D gene uncertain. This CDR3 is 12 amino acids long. Trimming pared 3 bases from V and 2 bases from J, leaving 2 bases between. CDR3 region: CASSFTGNTIYF. In DNA, the CDR3 is TGTGCCAGCAGTTTTACTGGAAACACCATATATTTT.

J is TRBJ2-5 and V is TRBV6-5; TRBD1 matches at 7 bases. Germline CDR1 and CDR2: MNHEY and SVGAGI. The CDR3 spans 15 residues. The junction had 12 bases not matched to a gene; V was cut back by 6 bases and J by 5 bases. The CDR3 DNA is TGTGCCAGCAGCCTACGACAGGGTTTGGGGGAGACCCAGTACTTC. The encoded protein is CASSLRQGLGETQYF.

The J gene is TRBJ1-5, the V gene TRBV7-9; 10 bases are shared with TRBD1. Germline CDR1 is SEHNR and CDR2 is FQNEAQ (reference sequence). The CDR3 is 18 amino acids. After removal of 4 bases from V and 1 base from J, the junction contained 10 bases not matched to a gene. In DNA form, the CDR3 reads TGTGCCAGCAGCTCAGGACAGGGGGGCTTTAAAAGCAATCAGCCCCAGCATTTT. Protein sequence: CASSSGQGGFKSNQPQHF.

In this sample, this clone turned up once. This chain connects TRBV5-1 to TRBJ1-5; D is ambiguous. The ends were cut back, 1 base at V and 5 bases at J, with 7 bases in the middle. Per the germline V gene, CDR1 is SGHRS and CDR2 is YFSETQ. The CDR3 spans 13 residues. This chain's CDR3 is CASSLLPDQPQHF. CDR3 DNA: TGCGCCAGCAGCTTGTTACCGGATCAGCCCCAGCATTTT. Full variable domain (remainder filled in from reference TRBV5-1 and TRBJ1-5): KAGVTQTPRYLIKTRGQQVTLSCSPISGHRSVSWYQQTPGQGLQFLFEYFSETQRNKGNFPGRFSGRQFSNSRSEMNVSTLELGDSALYLCASSLLPDQPQHFGDGTRLSIL.

Only one count was recorded for this clone. This CDR3 is CSATTGYGYTF. As DNA, the CDR3 is TGCAGTGCCACAACAGGGTACGGCTACACCTTC. This chain uses TRBV20-1 with TRBJ1-2; maybe TRBD1 (6 bases). V lost 6 bases and J 8 bases, leaving 13 bases between the germline ends. This CDR3 has 11 residues. Germline lookup yields CDR1 DFQATT and CDR2 SNEGSKA (reference sequence).

The rearrangement joins TRBV5-1 to TRBJ2-3, with D unclear. The ends were cut back, 2 bases at V and 0 bases at J, with 7 bases in the middle. The CDR3 is 14 amino acids. The germline CDR1 and CDR2 sequences are SGHRS and YFSETQ. The CDR3 reads CASSFLRSTDTQYF. The DNA of the CDR3 is TGCGCCAGCAGCTTTCTTCGGAGCACAGATACGCAGTATTTT.

The chain has TRBV5-1 and TRBJ1-2; weak D call: TRBD1 (5 bases). CDR3 length: 17 residues. V was trimmed by 0 bases and J by 4 bases, leaving 19 bases between them. Germline lookup yields CDR1 SGHRS and CDR2 YFSETQ. Here the CDR3 DNA reads TGCGCCAGCAGCTTGGGCCCCTCAGGGTCCCTCTCCTATGGCTACACCTTC. It is translated as CASSLGPSGSLSYGYTF. The variable domain in full, completed from reference TRBV5-1 and TRBJ1-2, reads KAGVTQTPRYLIKTRGQQVTLSCSPISGHRSVSWYQQTPGQGLQFLFEYFSETQRNKGNFPGRFSGRQFSNSRSEMNVSTLELGDSALYLCASSLGPSGSLSYGYTFGSGTRLTVV.

This chain uses TRBV7-9 with TRBJ2-7; the match to TRBD2 covers 7 bases. Per germline, CDR1 SEHNR and CDR2 FQNEAQ (reference sequence). There are 15 residues in the CDR3. With 5 bases clipped from V and 6 bases from J, the junction kept 13 bases outside the gene matches. The CDR3 DNA follows: TGTGCCAGCAGCCACGGGGAGGGGCTTTTTGGCGAGCAGTACTTC. This translates into CASSHGEGLFGEQYF. The variable domain in full, completed from reference TRBV7-9 and TRBJ2-7, reads DTGVSQNPRHKITKRGQNVTFRCDPISEHNRLYWYRQTLGQGPEFLTYFQNEAQLEKSRLLSDRFSAERPKGSFSTLEIQRTEQGDSAMYLCASSHGEGLFGEQYFGPGTRLTVT.

Only a few counts were recorded for this clone. The J gene is TRBJ2-7, the V gene TRBV5-4; 8 bases fit TRBD2. Germline V CDR1 and CDR2: SGHNT, YYREEE (reference sequence). The CDR3 contains 14 residues. Trimming at V came to 3 bases and at J to 3 bases, leaving 5 bases not matched to a gene. The CDR3 reads CASSWGLEGYEQYF. The CDR3 DNA follows: TGTGCCAGCAGCTGGGGACTAGAGGGCTACGAGCAGTACTTC. The whole variable domain, filled in from reference TRBV5-4 and TRBJ2-7, reads ETGVTQSPTHLIKTRGQQVTLRCSSQSGHNTVSWYQQALGQGPQFIFQYYREEENGRGNFPPRFSGLQFPNYSSELNVNALELDDSALYLCASSWGLEGYEQYFGPGTRLTVT.

The CDR3 is CASSTLWTSGTDEQFF. The CDR3 bases are TGTGCCAGCAGTACTCTTTGGACTAGCGGGACCGATGAGCAGTTCTTC. The rearrangement links TRBV2 to TRBJ2-1; TRBD2 agrees at 12 bases. Trimming at V came to 5 bases and at J to 8 bases, leaving 10 bases not matched to a gene. Per the germline V gene, CDR1 is SNHLY and CDR2 is FYNNEI. The CDR3 length is 16 residues.